This T cell receptor (beta chain) was documented in a study of Graves' ophthalmopathy and Graves' hyperthyroidism. This clonotype was detected many times. The authors amplified TCR beta CDR3 regions from RNA transcripts. HTBI primers primed a first-round RT-PCR, and a second-round multiplex PCR followed. TCRdb called the multiplex PCR reads again in MiXCR, with one record for every CDR3 protein. The table has approximately 480,000 distinct CDR3 sequences, over 13% seen once. Moderate-to-severe activity, with CAS ≥3, NOSPECS ≥4 and duration under 3 months, characterized the donors with ophthalmopathy. PBMCs were isolated by Ficoll-Paque density gradient centrifugation, using more than 8.5 ml of fresh peripheral blood as the starting material. Sample: blood. This clonotype was sampled from a woman in her twenties or thirties with Graves' ophthalmopathy.

The CDR3 region has the DNA TGCGGATCAGCGAGGCAGGGGGGATCTGGGGCCAACGTCCTGACTTTC. This sequence encodes CGSARQGGSGANVLTF. The rearrangement joins TRBV20-1 to TRBJ2-6, with D perhaps matching TRBD1 (7 bases). The CDR3 totals 16 residues. The germline CDR1 and CDR2 sequences are DFQATT and SNEGSKA (reference sequence).